This T cell receptor beta chain emerged from a study of radiotherapy plus CTLA-4 blockade in lung cancer. Study results and caveats: The best predictor of response was reported to be early blood T cell clone dynamics, with interferon-beta.

Germline CDR1 is SEHNR and CDR2 is FQNEAQ (reference sequence). This CDR3 is built from 15 residues. The ends were cut back, 2 bases at V and 6 bases at J, with 14 bases in the middle. Method: immunoSEQ multiplex PCR; TCRdb's copy keeps in-frame clones and lacks some. The sample records tens of thousands of clones, 79% being singletons. Notes on this clone: Its antigen is as yet unknown.

This clonotype was sampled from a human donor with non-small cell lung cancer who had a complete response to radiotherapy plus ipilimumab. The specimen was peripheral blood, collected from a patient treated with radiotherapy plus ipilimumab. This rearrangement joins TRBV7-9 to TRBJ2-1; possibly TRBD1 for D (7 bases). This CDR3 is CASSLSRGAVNEQFF. CDR3 nucleotide sequence: TGTGCCAGCAGCTTAAGCAGGGGGGCGGTCAATGAGCAGTTCTTC.